A single TCR beta chain is shown here with its context. Its specificity is unknown. This sample was taken from a study of cytomegalovirus exposure and HLA in healthy donors. Study background: For the approximately 400 genotyped donors, 75% to 90% fell within the Caucasian-associated ancestry cluster. Broader study findings: Trimming of TCR beta V- and J-genes showed a link, identified in a later analysis, to a missense DCLRE1C variant. According to an earlier analysis, most TCR beta V segments yielded productive rearrangements about 87% or about 30% of the time.

The primer mix had 60 Vbeta and 13 Jbeta primers. Per the original methods: Later, tens of millions of unique TCR beta chains were counted in an analysis, and some 9.9 million of them were shared. Generated by immunoSEQ multiplex PCR, the TCRdb table keeps only in-frame clones and is missing some. V, J and clone size are those of that table, while D and trimming were read from the DNA. In the table there are tens of thousands of clones, around 82% of which are singletons. Germline assignment: CDR1 LGHNA and CDR2 YSLEER. V shed 1 base and J shed 3 bases, with 16 bases lying between them. The CDR3 has 16 residues.

This rearrangement joins TRBV4-3 to TRBJ2-7, with D possibly matching TRBD2 (5 bases). The sample consisted of PBMCs. The receptor was derived from a male donor in good health and CMV-seronegative. CDR3 DNA: TGCGCCAGCAGCCAAGGGCGGGCTAGCCTTGGCTACGAGCAGTACTTC. It codes for CASSQGRASLGYEQYF.